The 21 T cell receptor beta chains in this list originate from one sample, sequenced in a study of blood T cell repertoires in COVID-19. Only in-frame clones appear in the TCRdb table, and some are missing; sequencing was by immunoSEQ multiplex PCR. The data show around 150,000 clones, around 86% seen once. Sequenced material: peripheral blood. The receptors were sampled from a man aged 18 to 29 with acute or convalescent COVID-19.

The chain carries TRBV4-1 and TRBJ1-5; TRBD1 is a possible D gene (5 bases). Germline CDR1 is MGHRA and CDR2 is YSYEKL. The V end lost 4 bases, the J end lost 3 bases, and 13 bases lay between the germline ends. The CDR3 contains 15 residues. CDR3 loop: CASSPGRDVNQPQHF. In DNA form, the CDR3 reads TGCGCCAGCAGCCCCGGGCGGGACGTCAATCAGCCCCAGCATTTT.

CDR3 residues: CASSLPGGIYSNQPQHF. The CDR3 DNA follows: TGTGCCAGCAGTCTCCCCGGGGGGATCTATAGCAATCAGCCCCAGCATTTT. The chain is built from TRBV28 and TRBJ1-5, with D perhaps matching TRBD1 (5 bases). There are 17 residues in the CDR3. Germline V lookup: CDR1 MDHEN, CDR2 SYDVKM. Trimming stripped 5 bases from V and 0 bases from J, with 17 bases between.

This chain joins TRBV30 and TRBJ2-2; TRBD1 aligns across 9 bases. CDR1 and CDR2 (germline): GTSNPN, SVGIG (reference sequence). CDR3 length equals 15 residues. J gave up 6 bases and V 0 bases, and 5 bases lay outside the gene matches. Here the CDR3 reads CAWSVWDRDSGELFF. CDR3 in DNA: TGTGCCTGGAGTGTATGGGACAGGGATTCCGGGGAGCTGTTTTTT.

This clone was recorded only once. CDR3 in amino acids: CASSLGGGAYEQYV. As DNA, the CDR3 is TGCGCCAGCAGCCTAGGCGGCGGGGCCTACGAGCAGTACGTC. The gene calls are TRBV10-2 and TRBJ2-7, with D possibly matching TRBD2 (6 bases). V was trimmed by 6 bases and J by 2 bases, leaving 14 bases between them. This CDR3 is 14 amino acids long. The germline gives CDR1 WSHSY, CDR2 SAAADI.

V usage is TRBV5-1 and J usage is TRBJ2-7, with 10 bases identical to TRBD2. The V gene end was trimmed by 5 bases and the J gene end by 2 bases; junction bases not matched to a gene: 4. This CDR3 is 14 amino acids long. Germline CDR1 SGHRS, CDR2 YFSETQ. CDR3 coding DNA: TGCGCCAGCAGTACACTAGCGGGGACCTACGAGCAGTACTTC. Protein sequence: CASSTLAGTYEQYF.

The V call is TRBV5-1, the J call TRBJ2-1, with 8 bases identical to TRBD2. The V and J ends lost 3 bases and 0 bases, in that order; junction bases with no gene match: 17. Germline V gene lookup returns CDR1 SGHRS and CDR2 YFSETQ. The CDR3 has 20 amino acids. CDR3 sequence: CASSSPAELAEMSSYNEQFF. DNA of the CDR3: TGCGCCAGCAGCTCCCCAGCGGAACTAGCGGAAATGAGCTCCTACAATGAGCAGTTCTTC.

V and J are TRBV2 and TRBJ1-1; the match to TRBD1 covers 7 bases. J was trimmed by 1 base and V by 3 bases; bases with no gene match: 5. CDR1 is SNHLY, CDR2 FYNNEI, per germline. The CDR3 is 15 residues long. This chain's CDR3 is CASSDRTGGNTEAFF. As DNA, the CDR3 is TGTGCCAGCAGTGATCGGACAGGAGGGAACACTGAAGCTTTCTTT.

CDR3 coding DNA: TGTGCCACCAGTGAACCCCACAGGGGTGGGATACGGGGCCAGTACTTC. It codes for CATSEPHRGGIRGQYF. The rearrangement uses TRBV24-1 and TRBJ2-5; 7 nucleotides agree with TRBD1. J gave up 10 bases and V 4 bases, and 17 bases lay outside the gene matches. The CDR3 loop spans 16 amino acids. CDR1 and CDR2 (germline): KGHDR, SFDVKD.

V is TRBV5-4 and J is TRBJ2-5, with 13 nucleotides matching TRBD2. J was trimmed by 7 bases and V by 2 bases; bases with no gene match: 11. CDR1 SGHNT and CDR2 YYREEE come from the germline V gene (reference sequence). The CDR3 sequence is 17 residues long. The CDR3 DNA reads TGTGCCAGCAGCTTCCTATTAACTAGCGGGGGGGCGGCGACCCAGTACTTC. Translating gives CASSFLLTSGGAATQYF. Combining the CDR3 with reference TRBV5-4 and TRBJ2-5 gives the whole variable domain ETGVTQSPTHLIKTRGQQVTLRCSSQSGHNTVSWYQQALGQGPQFIFQYYREEENGRGNFPPRFSGLQFPNYSSELNVNALELDDSALYLCASSFLLTSGGAATQYFGPGTRLLVL.

The V gene is TRBV18, the J gene TRBJ2-5; TRBD1 matches 8 bases. The junction had 6 bases not matched to a gene; V was cut back by 3 bases and J by 0 bases. The CDR3 runs 16 residues. The germline gives CDR1 KGHSH, CDR2 LQKENI. The CDR3 region has the DNA TGTGCCAGCTCACCTTCCGGGACAGGCCACCAAGAGACCCAGTACTTC. Its translation: CASSPSGTGHQETQYF.

The rearrangement links TRBV5-1 to TRBJ2-3, with 10 bases identical to TRBD2. Germline CDR1 SGHRS, CDR2 YFSETQ. This CDR3 spans 15 amino acids. Germline trimming cut 1 base from V and 5 bases from J; bases unmatched to any gene: 4. The CDR3 sequence: CASSLSSGGKDTQYF. The CDR3 nucleotides read TGCGCCAGCAGCTTGTCTAGCGGGGGTAAAGATACGCAGTATTTT.

The CDR3 sequence: CASSLGPGTSGGNEQFF. Here the CDR3 DNA reads TGTGCCAGCAGCTTAGGCCCCGGGACTAGCGGGGGGAATGAGCAGTTCTTC. V and J are TRBV11-2 and TRBJ2-1, with 15 bases that match TRBD2. CDR3 length equals 17 residues. Unmatched junction bases numbered 5, after V lost 1 base and J lost 7 bases. The germline gives CDR1 SGHAT, CDR2 FQNNGV.

This chain connects TRBV7-3 to TRBJ2-6, with 7 bases identical to TRBD1. Germline CDR1 is SGHTA and CDR2 is FQGTGA. J gave up 0 bases and V 5 bases, and 10 bases lay outside the gene matches. This CDR3 has 18 residues. Here the CDR3 DNA reads TGTGCCAGCAGCAGAAAACCGGACAGGCCCTCTGGGGCCAACGTCCTGACTTTC. It is translated as CASSRKPDRPSGANVLTF.

This chain uses TRBV19 with TRBJ1-2; TRBD1 matches 7 bases. This CDR3 is 14 amino acids long. From germline, CDR1 is LNHDA and CDR2 SQIVND (reference sequence). The V and J ends lost 5 bases and 8 bases, in that order; junction bases with no gene match: 11. The CDR3 loop reads CASSPGTESRGYTF. The CDR3 DNA follows: TGTGCCAGTAGTCCCGGGACAGAGTCTCGGGGCTACACCTTC.

The chain combines TRBV6-5 with TRBJ1-1; no reliable D call. CDR1 and CDR2 from the germline V gene are MNHEY and SVGAGI. The CDR3 has 13 amino acids. Trimming removed 1 base from V and 5 bases from J, with 8 bases in between. The CDR3 sequence is CASSYLEGTEAFF. DNA of the CDR3: TGTGCCAGCAGTTACTTGGAGGGAACTGAAGCTTTCTTT.

The J gene is TRBJ1-1, the V gene TRBV19; TRBD1 aligns across 7 bases. Germline V gene sequence: CDR1 LNHDA, CDR2 SQIVND (reference sequence). Unmatched junction bases numbered 5, after V lost 2 bases and J lost 5 bases. The CDR3 contains 14 residues. The CDR3 coding sequence is TGTGCCAGTAGTATAAACAGGGGTTGGACTGAAGCTTTCTTT. Its translation is CASSINRGWTEAFF.

This chain links TRBV5-1 with TRBJ1-2, with D hard to call. V lost 0 bases and J 8 bases, leaving 11 bases between the germline ends. This CDR3 has 13 amino acids. The germline CDR1 and CDR2 sequences are SGHRS and YFSETQ. CDR3 region: CASSLGSAGGYTF. CDR3 coding DNA: TGCGCCAGCAGCTTGGGATCTGCGGGCGGCTACACCTTC. The full variable domain, its missing parts supplied by reference TRBV5-1 and TRBJ1-2, is KAGVTQTPRYLIKTRGQQVTLSCSPISGHRSVSWYQQTPGQGLQFLFEYFSETQRNKGNFPGRFSGRQFSNSRSEMNVSTLELGDSALYLCASSLGSAGGYTFGSGTRLTVV.

The chain has TRBV7-2 and TRBJ1-1; TRBD1 matches 8 bases. The CDR3 extends over 15 amino acids. Trimming took 1 base from V and 3 from J; bases not matched to a gene: 4. Germline loops: CDR1 SGHTA, CDR2 FQGNSA. The chain's CDR3 is CASSLVTGVDTEAFF. In DNA form, the CDR3 reads TGTGCCAGCAGCTTAGTGACAGGGGTTGACACTGAAGCTTTCTTT.

The genes are TRBV6-6 and TRBJ2-3; 9 bases fit TRBD2. Per germline, CDR1 MNHNY and CDR2 SVGAGI (reference sequence). The CDR3 is 12 residues long. V lost 6 bases and J lost 8; bases outside the gene matches: 3. This CDR3 is CASSSTSGTQYF. The CDR3 DNA reads as TGTGCCAGCAGCTCGACTAGCGGTACGCAGTATTTT.

The chain joins TRBV30 to TRBJ2-7; 8 bases are shared with TRBD2. V lost 3 bases, J lost 0 bases, and 7 bases stayed unmatched. This CDR3 spans 15 amino acids. Germline CDR1 GTSNPN, CDR2 SVGIG (reference sequence). The CDR3 nucleotides read TGTGCCTGGAGCCGGGGGGGGGCGAGCTCCTACGAGCAGTACGTC. Translated: CAWSRGGASSYEQYV.

The V and J genes are TRBV9 and TRBJ2-1; 9 bases map to TRBD2. The CDR3 totals 16 residues. Germline V gives CDR1 SGDLS, CDR2 YYNGEE. The junction had 10 bases not matched to a gene; V was cut back by 0 bases and J by 9 bases. CDR3 region: CASSVGFAGGPFEQFF. CDR3 coding DNA: TGTGCCAGCAGCGTAGGGTTTGCGGGGGGGCCTTTTGAGCAGTTCTTC.